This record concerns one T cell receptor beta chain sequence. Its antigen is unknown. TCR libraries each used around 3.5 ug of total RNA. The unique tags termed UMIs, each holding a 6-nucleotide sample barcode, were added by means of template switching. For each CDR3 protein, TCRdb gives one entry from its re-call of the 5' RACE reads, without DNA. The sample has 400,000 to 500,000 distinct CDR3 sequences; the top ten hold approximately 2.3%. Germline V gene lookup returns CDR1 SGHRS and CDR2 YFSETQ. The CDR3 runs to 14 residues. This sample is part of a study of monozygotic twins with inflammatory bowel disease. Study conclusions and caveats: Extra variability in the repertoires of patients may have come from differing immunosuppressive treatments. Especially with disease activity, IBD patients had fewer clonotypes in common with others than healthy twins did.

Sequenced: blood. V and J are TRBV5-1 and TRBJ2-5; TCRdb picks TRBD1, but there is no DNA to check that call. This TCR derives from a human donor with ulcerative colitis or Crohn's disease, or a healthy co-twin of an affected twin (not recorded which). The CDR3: CASSLTGGEETQYF.